This T cell receptor beta chain appears in the sequencing data of a study of blood T cell repertoires in COVID-19. This clone was observed once. Germline assignment: CDR1 SGHNT and CDR2 YENEEA. The CDR3 length is 14 residues. Trimming removed 2 bases at V and 4 bases at J, with 12 bases between. Per the original methods: Scientists estimated how many nucleated cells there were by amplifying reference gene primers. The data were produced by immunoSEQ multiplex PCR, yet TCRdb's version contains in-frame clones alone and is incomplete. V and J calls plus clone size are reproduced from that table; the DNA served to infer D and trimming. The data hold approximately 200,000 clones, with 85% observed a single time.

The receptor was isolated from a middle-aged man who had recovered from COVID-19. The source material was PBMCs or T cells enriched from blood (not recorded which). The J gene is TRBJ2-7, the V gene TRBV11-3; D perhaps matches TRBD2 (5 bases). The DNA for the CDR3 is TGTGCCAGCAGCTTACGAGAGGGCGGGTACGAGCAGTACTTC. This codes for CASSLREGGYEQYF.